The 22 T cell receptor beta chains in this list originate from one sample, sequenced in a study of CD8 T cells in Susac syndrome. An amount of RNA that ranged from about 0.45 to 1 ug was reverse transcribed with random hexamers. From the immunoSEQ multiplex PCR reads, TCRdb called clonotypes with MiXCR, one entry per CDR3 protein. The data show under 200,000 distinct CDR3 sequences, approximately 95% seen once. Material: CD8+ T cells from PBMCs. All receptors derive from a human donor with Susac syndrome.

This chain joins TRBV12-3 or TRBV12-4 and TRBJ1-2; D not certain. The V end lost 3 bases, the J end lost 0 bases, and 11 bases lay between the germline ends. The CDR3 has 15 amino acids. CDR3 coding DNA: TGTGCCAGCAGTTTGTCCCGAGCCCCTAACTATGGCTACACCTTC. This translates into CASSLSRAPNYGYTF.

The V gene is TRBV28, the J gene TRBJ2-7; possible D gene TRBD2, 6 bases. The V gene lost 5 bases and the J gene lost 5 bases, with 25 bases spanning the gap. The CDR3 contains 17 residues. The germline V gene encodes CDR1 MDHEN and CDR2 SYDVKM. DNA of the CDR3: TGTGCCAGCAGTCTCAACTCCCCCGGAGGGGCCGGGGACGAGCAGTACTTC. Translated, it gives CASSLNSPGGAGDEQYF.

V is TRBV28 and J is TRBJ2-5; the D gene is possibly TRBD1 (5 bases). Looked up from germline, CDR1 is MDHEN and CDR2 is SYDVKM. The CDR3 is 14 amino acids. The ends were cut back, 7 bases at V and 5 bases at J, with 17 bases in the middle. Here the CDR3 reads CASTLVGVAETQYF. The CDR3 coding sequence is TGTGCCAGCACCCTTGTAGGGGTCGCGGAGACCCAGTACTTC.

CDR3 in DNA: TGCGCCAGCAGCACCGCGGCTAAAAACAATGAGCAGTTCTTC. It codes for CASSTAAKNNEQFF. The chain is built from TRBV5-1 and TRBJ2-1; D is unclear. The CDR3 loop spans 14 amino acids. Germline loops: CDR1 SGHRS, CDR2 YFSETQ. Trimming left V 4 bases short and J 5 bases short, with 13 bases between.

The J gene is TRBJ1-2, the V gene TRBV6-5; D gene unclear. The CDR3 extends over 15 amino acids. CDR1 MNHEY and CDR2 SVGAGI come from the germline V gene. Deletions cut 0 bases from V and 0 bases from J, with 8 bases between. CDR3 in amino acids: CASSYSRVSNYGYTF. As DNA, the CDR3 is TGTGCCAGCAGTTACTCGAGGGTATCTAACTATGGCTACACCTTC.

CDR3 residues: CASSPRGSGGLQETQYF. The CDR3 bases are TGTGCCAGCAGCCCACGAGGCAGCGGGGGCCTCCAAGAGACCCAGTACTTC. The chain links TRBV9 to TRBJ2-5, with TRBD2 matching over 8 bases. The J segment lost 1 base and the V segment lost 4 bases, leaving 12 bases of the junction unmatched. Germline V gene data show CDR1 as SGDLS and CDR2 as YYNGEE. This CDR3 is 17 amino acids long.

This sequence joins TRBV6-5 and TRBJ2-7; maybe TRBD2 (5 bases). CDR3 length: 14 amino acids. Trimming cost V 6 bases and J 3 bases, with 15 bases left between them. Germline V gene data show CDR1 as MNHEY and CDR2 as SVGAGI. The CDR3 DNA sequence: TGTGCCAGCAGCCTCCGGGGTCGGATCTACGAGCAGTACTTC. Amino acids: CASSLRGRIYEQYF.

The V gene is TRBV25-1, the J gene TRBJ2-6, with D possibly TRBD1 on 5 matching bases. Trimming removed 7 bases at V and 1 base at J, with 8 bases between. The CDR3 length is 14 residues. Germline V gene lookup returns CDR1 MGHDK and CDR2 SYGVNS. The CDR3 sequence: CASNPGSGANVLTF. CDR3 in DNA: TGTGCCAGCAATCCAGGGTCTGGGGCCAACGTCCTGACTTTC.

The chain links TRBV10-3 to TRBJ2-5; possible D gene TRBD1, 5 bases. Germline assignment: CDR1 ENHRY and CDR2 SYGVKD. This CDR3 is 13 amino acids long. The V and J ends lost 9 bases and 5 bases respectively, with 16 bases between them. CDR3: CAIGAAVGETQYF. The CDR3 coding sequence is TGTGCCATAGGGGCCGCGGTCGGGGAGACCCAGTACTTC.

J is TRBJ1-2 and V is TRBV6-5, with a possible D match to TRBD1 (6 bases). Germline V gene lookup returns CDR1 MNHEY and CDR2 SVGAGI. The CDR3 runs 14 residues. The V gene lost 2 bases and the J gene lost 4 bases, with 11 bases spanning the gap. CDR3 region: CASSYRGLGYGYTF. CDR3 sequence (DNA): TGTGCCAGCAGTTACCGGGGGCTCGGCTATGGCTACACCTTC.

The chain couples TRBV29-1 to TRBJ1-1; tentative D call: TRBD1 (5 bases). Trimming cost V 6 bases and J 2 bases, with 10 bases left between them. The CDR3 is 12 amino acids. The germline gives CDR1 SQVTM, CDR2 ANQGSEA. The CDR3 DNA reads TGCAGCGTCGCCGGGACCAACACTGAAGCTTTCTTT. Translation: CSVAGTNTEAFF.

The V call is TRBV11-2, the J call TRBJ2-2; D possibly uses TRBD1 or TRBD2 (5 bases each). The CDR3 has 15 residues. Germline CDR1 reads SGHAT; CDR2 reads FQNNGV. The V end lost 6 bases, the J end lost 0 bases, and 11 bases lay between the germline ends. CDR3 sequence (DNA): TGTGCCAGCAGAGCCGGGACGTCGAACACCGGGGAGCTGTTTTTT. Translating it yields CASRAGTSNTGELFF.

The CDR3 sequence: CAWSSLMNTEAFF. The CDR3, as DNA: TGTGCCTGGAGTAGTCTTATGAACACTGAAGCTTTCTTT. This chain joins TRBV30 and TRBJ1-1; D unresolved. The V gene lost 2 bases and the J gene lost 0 bases, with 7 bases spanning the gap. Germline V lookup: CDR1 GTSNPN, CDR2 SVGIG (reference sequence). This CDR3 has 13 residues. Together with reference TRBV30 and TRBJ1-1, the CDR3 gives the full variable domain: SQTIHQWPATLVQPVGSPLSLECTVEGTSNPNLYWYRQAAGRGLQLLFYSVGIGQISSEVPQNLSASRPQDRQFILSSKKLLLSDSGFYLCAWSSLMNTEAFFGQGTRLTVV.

V usage is TRBV7-8 and J usage is TRBJ1-5; D might be TRBD1 (5 bases). This CDR3 region has 16 residues. CDR1 SGHVS and CDR2 FQNEAQ come from the germline V gene. Trimming cost V 4 bases and J 2 bases, with 15 bases left between them. DNA for the CDR3: TGTGCCAGCAGCTCTATCCGGCTAGGGGGCAATCAGCCCCAGCATTTT. This encodes CASSSIRLGGNQPQHF.

The CDR3: CASRAGTGELFF. In DNA, the CDR3 is TGTGCCAGCAGGGCTGGGACCGGGGAGCTGTTTTTT. The rearrangement joins TRBV9 to TRBJ2-2; D not resolved. The CDR3 has 12 amino acids. CDR1 and CDR2 (germline): SGDLS, YYNGEE. The germline V and J ends were trimmed by 5 bases and 5 bases, with 7 bases remaining between them.

The rearrangement uses TRBV10-3 and TRBJ1-5, with no clear D. The V end lost 3 bases, the J end lost 3 bases, and 9 bases lay between the germline ends. CDR1 is ENHRY, CDR2 SYGVKD, per germline. There are 14 residues in the CDR3. CDR3 sequence: CAISDPRYNQPQHF. The CDR3 DNA reads as TGTGCCATCAGTGACCCTCGATACAATCAGCCCCAGCATTTT.

This clonotype occurred once. The V and J genes are TRBV2 and TRBJ1-4; D remains unclear. V lost 6 bases to trimming and J lost 8 bases, with 10 bases between them. The V gene's germline CDR1 is SNHLY and CDR2 FYNNEI. The CDR3 runs to 12 residues. Written as DNA, the CDR3 is TGTGCCAGCAGAGATGACGGAGAAAAACTGTTTTTT. It encodes CASRDDGEKLFF.

Only one count was recorded for this clonotype. The chain uses TRBV12-3 or TRBV12-4 and TRBJ1-5, with 8 bases matching TRBD1. V trimming: 6 bases; J trimming: 4 bases; junction bases outside the gene matches: 8. The CDR3 consists of 15 residues. CDR3: CASSRGTGVNQPQHF. CDR3 coding DNA: TGTGCCAGCAGCCGGGGGACAGGTGTGAATCAGCCCCAGCATTTT.

The chain combines TRBV7-9 with TRBJ2-3; TRBD1 aligns across 8 bases. Germline loops: CDR1 SEHNR, CDR2 FQNEAQ (reference sequence). The junction had 5 bases not matched to a gene; V was cut back by 1 base and J by 2 bases. The CDR3 contains 16 residues. The CDR3 nucleotides read TGTGCCAGCAGCTTAGGAGGGACAGGAGTCACAGATACGCAGTATTTT. Translated: CASSLGGTGVTDTQYF.

V usage is TRBV9 and J usage is TRBJ2-7; tentative D call: TRBD2 (5 bases). The germline V gene encodes CDR1 SGDLS and CDR2 YYNGEE. The CDR3 length is 14 residues. The V gene lost 0 bases and the J gene lost 3 bases, with 10 bases spanning the gap. CDR3 in amino acids: CASSVEAALYEQYF. Here the CDR3 DNA reads TGTGCCAGCAGCGTAGAAGCGGCCCTCTACGAGCAGTACTTC.

This clonotype was seen just once. V and J are TRBV5-1 and TRBJ2-6; D gene ambiguous. The CDR3 length is 14 residues. V was clipped by 3 bases and J by 0 bases, with 4 bases between them. Germline CDR1 reads SGHRS; CDR2 reads YFSETQ. The CDR3 region is CASSWASGANVLTF. DNA of the CDR3: TGCGCCAGCAGCTGGGCCTCTGGGGCCAACGTCCTGACTTTC. Using reference TRBV5-1 and TRBJ2-6 for the parts outside the CDR3, the full variable domain is KAGVTQTPRYLIKTRGQQVTLSCSPISGHRSVSWYQQTPGQGLQFLFEYFSETQRNKGNFPGRFSGRQFSNSRSEMNVSTLELGDSALYLCASSWASGANVLTFGAGSRLTVL.

The genes are TRBV7-8 and TRBJ2-1; D perhaps matches TRBD1 (6 bases). CDR1 SGHVS and CDR2 FQNEAQ come from the germline V gene. The CDR3 runs 16 residues. V lost 5 bases to trimming and J lost 6 bases, with 20 bases between them. CDR3 in amino acids: CASSPPRTVDFNEQFF. Here the CDR3 DNA reads TGTGCCAGCAGCCCACCCCGGACAGTGGATTTCAATGAGCAGTTCTTC.